Below are 21 T cell receptor beta chains sequenced from a single sample in a study of a mutant IDH1 vaccine in newly diagnosed glioma (dated by TCRdb to about 2021). These receptors have no identified antigens. Library prep was done by the immunoSEQ multiplex PCR assay. The immuneACCESS repertoire file appears here via TCRdb, limited to in-frame rearrangements. These files lack a portion of the clones; in checked studies, under half of the deficit traces to unresolved V genes, and the cause of the others is not known. This sample holds about 55,000 clones; roughly 80% were observed only once. Around 3.9% of the sample is held by the ten biggest clonotypes. Sample time point, as interpreted from the label and publication: week 35, safety follow-up. Every vaccine dose consisted of 300 ug of a 20-mer mutant IDH1 peptide in Montanide, administered subcutaneously together with topical imiquimod. The specimen was PBMCs, collected from a glioma patient whose treatment included an IDH1 peptide vaccine. These receptors originate from a woman between 18 and 29 years old with glioma.

This clone was detected a few times. This chain connects TRBV28 to TRBJ2-3, with D possibly matching TRBD2 (5 bases). With 5 bases removed from V and 8 bases from J, the gap between germline ends came to 8 bases. Germline V gene lookup returns CDR1 MDHEN and CDR2 SYDVKM. The CDR3 has 11 amino acids. The CDR3 spells CASSQRGTQYF. CDR3 DNA sequence: TGTGCCAGCAGTCAACGGGGTACGCAGTATTTT. The complete variable domain, with remaining parts taken from reference TRBV28 and TRBJ2-3, reads DVKVTQSSRYLVKRTGEKVFLECVQDMDHENMFWYRQDPGLGLRLIYFSYDVKMKEKGDIPEGYSVSREKKERFSLILESASTNQTSMYLCASSQRGTQYFGPGTRLTVL.

This chain links TRBV30 with TRBJ2-4; 7 nucleotides agree with TRBD1. Germline trimming cut 5 bases from V and 6 bases from J; bases unmatched to any gene: 7. Germline CDR1 and CDR2: GTSNPN and SVGIG (reference sequence). This CDR3 region has 13 residues. The CDR3 loop is CAWGTGARNIQYF. The CDR3, as DNA: TGTGCCTGGGGCACAGGGGCTAGAAACATTCAGTACTTC. Full variable domain (outside the CDR3, taken from reference TRBV30 and TRBJ2-4): SQTIHQWPATLVQPVGSPLSLECTVEGTSNPNLYWYRQAAGRGLQLLFYSVGIGQISSEVPQNLSASRPQDRQFILSSKKLLLSDSGFYLCAWGTGARNIQYFGAGTRLSVL.

The chain employs TRBV27 and TRBJ2-2, with 7 nucleotides matching TRBD1. This CDR3 has 13 residues. J was trimmed by 6 bases and V by 5 bases; bases with no gene match: 3. Germline loops: CDR1 MNHEY, CDR2 SMNVEV (reference sequence). The CDR3, as DNA: TGTGCCAGCAGTCAGACAGGGTCCGGGGAGCTGTTTTTT. It specifies CASSQTGSGELFF.

The rearrangement links TRBV6-1 to TRBJ2-5, with 10 bases that match TRBD2. Germline assignment: CDR1 MNHNS and CDR2 SASEGT. The length of the CDR3 is 15 residues. The V segment lost 3 bases and the J segment 5 bases; nucleotides outside the gene matches: 6. As DNA, the CDR3 is TGTGCCAGCAGTGACCTAGCGGGGGTTGGGGAGACCCAGTACTTC. It codes for CASSDLAGVGETQYF.

The CDR3 DNA reads as TGTGCCACCAAACCCAGGCTCGGCACCGGGGAGCTGTTTTTT. Amino acids: CATKPRLGTGELFF. This rearrangement joins TRBV7-2 to TRBJ2-2, with D unresolved. The CDR3 sequence is 14 residues long. CDR1 SGHTA and CDR2 FQGNSA come from the germline V gene. V lost 10 bases to trimming and J lost 4 bases, with 16 bases between them. Using reference TRBV7-2 and TRBJ2-2 for the parts outside the CDR3, the full variable domain is GAGVSQSPSNKVTEKGKDVELRCDPISGHTALYWYRQSLGQGLEFLIYFQGNSAPDKSGLPSDRFSAERTGGSVSTLTIQRTQQEDSAVYLCATKPRLGTGELFFGEGSRLTVL.

The chain has TRBV5-1 and TRBJ2-7; possible D gene TRBD2, 5 bases. V was cut by 4 bases and J by 2 bases, with 10 bases left in between. Germline V gives CDR1 SGHRS, CDR2 YFSETQ. The CDR3 runs to 13 residues. CDR3 in amino acids: CASSIPGAYEQYF. CDR3 in DNA: TGCGCCAGCAGCATCCCCGGGGCCTACGAGCAGTACTTC. The variable domain in full, completed from reference TRBV5-1 and TRBJ2-7, reads KAGVTQTPRYLIKTRGQQVTLSCSPISGHRSVSWYQQTPGQGLQFLFEYFSETQRNKGNFPGRFSGRQFSNSRSEMNVSTLELGDSALYLCASSIPGAYEQYFGPGTRLTVT.

The rearrangement links TRBV27 to TRBJ1-5; no clear D gene. The V end was cut by 3 bases, the J end by 4 bases, with 16 bases between. Germline V gene data show CDR1 as MNHEY and CDR2 as SMNVEV (reference sequence). This CDR3 is built from 16 residues. Here the CDR3 reads CASSLRNGAVNQPQHF. The CDR3, as DNA: TGTGCCAGCAGTTTGCGCAACGGCGCGGTGAATCAGCCCCAGCATTTT.

The rearrangement uses TRBV30 and TRBJ1-2, with D tentatively TRBD1 (6 bases). Per the germline V gene, CDR1 is GTSNPN and CDR2 is SVGIG (reference sequence). CDR3 length: 14 amino acids. The germline V and J ends were trimmed by 0 bases and 2 bases, with 10 bases remaining between them. CDR3 region: CAWSVIDRNYGYTF. CDR3 DNA sequence: TGTGCCTGGAGTGTAATCGACAGGAACTATGGCTACACCTTC.

The chain couples TRBV2 to TRBJ2-3, with D uncertain. The germline V and J ends were trimmed by 6 bases and 14 bases, with 12 bases remaining between them. The CDR3 sequence is 10 residues long. CDR1 SNHLY and CDR2 FYNNEI come from the germline V gene. For the CDR3, the DNA is TGTGCCAGCAGCGCCCAGCTTGTGTATTTT. Protein product: CASSAQLVYF.

V usage is TRBV9 and J usage is TRBJ1-1, with 7 bases fitting TRBD1. V gave up 4 bases and J gave up 11 bases; unmatched junction bases: 11. This CDR3 spans 13 amino acids. Germline values: CDR1 SGDLS, CDR2 YYNGEE. The CDR3 region is CASSPRGREAAFF. For the CDR3, the DNA is TGTGCCAGCAGCCCGAGGGGGCGAGAGGCCGCTTTCTTT.

The V gene is TRBV19, the J gene TRBJ2-4, with D tentatively TRBD2 (5 bases). The length of the CDR3 is 18 residues. Germline V gene sequence: CDR1 LNHDA, CDR2 SQIVND (reference sequence). Trimming removed 3 bases from V and 1 base from J, with 19 bases in between. The CDR3 DNA is TGTGCCAGTAGTATCCCCGTAGGCAATAGGGAGGCCAAAAACATTCAGTACTTC. Translation gives CASSIPVGNREAKNIQYF.

The chain recombines TRBV12-5 with TRBJ2-7; D may match TRBD1 or TRBD2 (5 bases each). Germline loops: CDR1 LGHNT, CDR2 FRNRAP. The germline V and J ends were trimmed by 0 bases and 6 bases, with 15 bases remaining between them. The CDR3 totals 15 residues. This CDR3 reads CASGLVVGTVAEQYF. The CDR3 DNA reads TGTGCTAGTGGTTTGGTAGTGGGGACGGTGGCCGAGCAGTACTTC.

This chain connects TRBV7-9 to TRBJ2-7, with D maybe TRBD2 (7 bases). This CDR3 is built from 14 residues. V lost 5 bases, J lost 7 bases, and 18 bases lay in between. Germline loops: CDR1 SEHNR, CDR2 FQNEAQ (reference sequence). The CDR3 DNA reads as TGTGCCAGCAGCCCCCACGGGGGGACACGAGAGCAGTACTTC. Residues: CASSPHGGTREQYF.

For the CDR3, the DNA is TGTGCCAGCAGGCTGAACAATGAGCAGTTCTTC. It specifies CASRLNNEQFF. The chain links TRBV5-4 to TRBJ2-1, with D unresolved. Trimming removed 5 bases at V and 5 bases at J, with 5 bases between. This CDR3 spans 11 amino acids. Germline V gene data show CDR1 as SGHNT and CDR2 as YYREEE (reference sequence).

The V gene is TRBV6-1, the J gene TRBJ2-7; D uncertain. In germline, CDR1 is MNHNS, CDR2 SASEGT. There are 10 residues in the CDR3. Deletions cut 4 bases from V and 3 bases from J, with 1 base between. Here the CDR3 reads CASSVYEQYF. In DNA form, the CDR3 reads TGTGCCAGCAGTGTCTACGAGCAGTACTTC.

This sequence joins TRBV27 and TRBJ1-2; a weak D match, TRBD1 (5 bases). This CDR3 region has 14 residues. Per germline, CDR1 MNHEY and CDR2 SMNVEV (reference sequence). The V and J ends lost 4 bases and 8 bases respectively, with 17 bases between them. In nucleotides, the CDR3 is TGTGCCAGCAGTTCCGCCCCACGAGGGGACGGCTACACCTTC. Its translation is CASSSAPRGDGYTF.

This clone was observed a few times. V and J are TRBV27 and TRBJ2-7; D possibly uses TRBD1 or TRBD2 (5 bases each). Germline loops: CDR1 MNHEY, CDR2 SMNVEV (reference sequence). V gave up 6 bases and J gave up 0 bases, with 15 bases separating them. The CDR3 has 15 amino acids. The CDR3 protein is CASSPRADSSYEQYF. The CDR3 DNA follows: TGTGCCAGCAGCCCGCGGGCAGACAGCTCCTACGAGCAGTACTTC.

The J gene is TRBJ2-2, the V gene TRBV19, with TRBD2 matching over 10 bases. Germline V CDR1 and CDR2: LNHDA, SQIVND (reference sequence). The V and J ends lost 4 bases and 6 bases, in that order; junction bases with no gene match: 8. The CDR3 consists of 16 residues. This CDR3 reads CASSKASGRIAGELFF. CDR3 nucleotide sequence: TGTGCCAGTAGTAAAGCTAGCGGGAGAATCGCCGGGGAGCTGTTTTTT.

The V call is TRBV18, the J call TRBJ1-2; weak D call: TRBD1 (6 bases). This CDR3 is 13 amino acids long. Germline V gene sequence: CDR1 KGHSH, CDR2 LQKENI. V dropped 1 base and J dropped 13 bases, with 16 bases sitting between them. CDR3: CASSPLQGEGRTF. DNA for the CDR3: TGTGCCAGCTCACCACTACAGGGAGAGGGGCGCACCTTC.

The chain recombines TRBV6-1 with TRBJ2-2; TRBD1 matches at 8 bases. The germline V gene encodes CDR1 MNHNS and CDR2 SASEGT. The CDR3 is made up of 15 amino acids. The V gene end was trimmed by 6 bases and the J gene end by 3 bases; junction bases not matched to a gene: 6. The CDR3 is CASRGDRTYTGELFF. CDR3 DNA sequence: TGTGCCAGCAGGGGGGACAGGACCTACACCGGGGAGCTGTTTTTT.

This chain uses TRBV6-5 with TRBJ1-2, with D perhaps TRBD1 (5 bases). Germline assignment: CDR1 MNHEY and CDR2 SVGAGI. CDR3 size: 15 residues. V was cut by 6 bases and J by 4 bases, with 18 bases left in between. CDR3 in DNA: TGTGCCAGCAGGCCCCAGGGAATCCGGGGCTATGGCTACACCTTC. Protein product: CASRPQGIRGYGYTF.